Listed below are T cell receptor beta chains from one sample, sequenced in a study of STAT5B mutations in CD4+ large granular lymphocyte leukemia. Profiling relied on immunoSEQ multiplex PCR, and the TCRdb table lists in-frame clones only, not all of them. The table shows 7,600 or so clones, with over 60% occurring only once. Material: PBMCs. The receptors were sampled from a woman aged 55-70 years with CD4+ T-cell large granular lymphocyte leukemia. CDR3s include the opening cysteine and the closing phenylalanine or tryptophan. A D gene is named only where the DNA matches it firmly. Rows give clone size only sometimes, using once, few, many, or a class for an expanded clone.

TRBV29-1,-,TRBJ2-3,-,CSVELTSRDTQYF,TGCAGCGTCGAATTAACCTCTAGAGATACGCAGTATTTT
TRBV18,-,TRBJ1-1,-,CASSPTEGSEAFF,TGTGCCAGCTCACCAACGGAGGGGTCGGAAGCTTTCTTT
TRBV9,-,TRBJ2-5,-,CASSSLGETQYF,TGTGCCAGCAGCTCGTTGGGGGAGACCCAGTACTTC
TRBV11-2,-,TRBJ2-6,-,CASSPTHSGANVLTF,TGTGCCAGCAGCCCAACTCACTCTGGGGCCAACGTCCTGACTTTC
TRBV30,-,TRBJ2-7,-,CAWRLRDHYEQYF,TGTGCCTGGAGGCTTCGGGACCACTACGAGCAGTACTTC
TRBV7-9,-,TRBJ2-1,TRBD2,CASSSLAGAYNEQFF,TGTGCCAGCAGCTCCTTAGCGGGGGCCTACAATGAGCAGTTCTTC
TRBV28,-,TRBJ2-3,-,CASSLGYTGNADTQYF,TGTGCCAGCAGTTTAGGATATACAGGGAATGCAGATACGCAGTATTTT
TRBV9,-,TRBJ2-3,TRBD2,CASSVGLARDGGSGQYF,TGTGCCAGCAGCGTAGGATTGGCTAGGGACGGGGGGTCGGGGCAGTATTTT
TRBV9,-,TRBJ2-2,-,CASSVVGGAGELFF,TGTGCCAGCAGCGTAGTGGGGGGTGCCGGGGAGCTGTTTTTT
TRBV10-2,once,TRBJ2-2,TRBD2,CASTNSGGVENTGELFF,TGCGCCAGCACCAATAGCGGGGGGGTTGAGAACACCGGGGAGCTGTTTTTT
TRBV5-1,-,TRBJ2-7,TRBD1,CASSLASTGTATYEQYF,TGCGCCAGCAGCTTAGCTTCGACCGGGACAGCTACCTACGAGCAGTACTTC
TRBV10-2,-,TRBJ1-1,-,CASREGPANTEAFF,TGCGCCAGCAGGGAGGGGCCCGCGAACACTGAAGCTTTCTTT
TRBV5-4,-,TRBJ2-7,-,CASSPVGLREQYF,TGTGCCAGCAGCCCCGTGGGCCTAAGAGAGCAGTACTTC
TRBV2,-,TRBJ1-2,-,CASRPPRAGIYGYTF,TGTGCCAGCAGGCCTCCCAGAGCAGGGATCTATGGCTACACCTTC